Listed below are T cell receptor beta chains from one sample, sequenced in a study of T-cell memory formation after mild COVID-19. TCRdb re-derived calls from the 5' RACE reads in MiXCR, one entry per CDR3 protein. This table holds approximately 450,000 distinct CDR3 sequences, approximately 18% found once. The specimen sequenced was PBMCs or a T cell subset sorted from them (not recorded which). The receptors come from an adult woman who had mild COVID-19 (a few samples of this study predate the infection). Cell type and time point are not known. CDR3s include the opening cysteine and the closing phenylalanine or tryptophan. Each record gives: V gene, D gene, clone size, J gene, CDR3 DNA, CDR3 protein. The D gene is left open where the match is weak. Some rows have no size entry. The others give once, few or many, or a class for an expanded clone.

V gene: TRBV30; D gene: TRBD1; clone size: few; J gene: TRBJ1-6; CDR3 DNA: TGTGCCTGGAGGGATCCGGGACAGGGTCAGAATTCACCCCTCCACTTT; CDR3 protein: CAWRDPGQGQNSPLHF
V gene: TRBV6-1; D gene: -; clone size: few; J gene: TRBJ1-1; CDR3 DNA: TGTGCCAGCAGCGGGACCGAGAACACTGAAGCTTTCTTT; CDR3 protein: CASSGTENTEAFF
V gene: TRBV20-1; D gene: -; clone size: -; J gene: TRBJ1-2; CDR3 DNA: TGCAGTGCCTATAGGGGGACAAACGATGGCTACACCTTC; CDR3 protein: CSAYRGTNDGYTF
V gene: TRBV7-6; D gene: -; clone size: few; J gene: TRBJ2-7; CDR3 DNA: TGTGCCAGCAGTAAAGGGGACTTCTACGAGCAGTACTTC; CDR3 protein: CASSKGDFYEQYF
V gene: TRBV7-8; D gene: -; clone size: few; J gene: TRBJ2-1; CDR3 DNA: TGTGCCAGCAGCTTAGCGAGGGAACTAGGGGGGTACAATGAGCAGTTCTTC; CDR3 protein: CASSLARELGGYNEQFF
V gene: TRBV20-1; D gene: -; clone size: -; J gene: TRBJ1-2; CDR3 DNA: TGCAGTGCTAGAGACCCTAGACAAGTCGGCCCGTATGGCTACACCTTC; CDR3 protein: CSARDPRQVGPYGYTF
V gene: TRBV20-1; D gene: TRBD2; clone size: few; J gene: TRBJ2-7; CDR3 DNA: TGCAGTGCAAGTTCTAGCGGGAGGGCCTACGAGCAGTACTTC; CDR3 protein: CSASSSGRAYEQYF
V gene: TRBV5-5; D gene: TRBD2; clone size: many; J gene: TRBJ2-1; CDR3 DNA: TGTGCCAGCAGCTTGGAGTTCGCGGGGGGGAGCTCCTACAATGAGCAGTTCTTC; CDR3 protein: CASSLEFAGGSSYNEQFF
V gene: TRBV20-1; D gene: -; clone size: -; J gene: TRBJ1-1; CDR3 DNA: TGCAGTGCAAGGGACTTCACTGAAGCTTTCTTT; CDR3 protein: CSARDFTEAFF
V gene: TRBV5-4; D gene: TRBD2; clone size: -; J gene: TRBJ2-2; CDR3 DNA: TGTGCCAGCAGCTCCTCGACTAGCGGGAGGGCCGGGGAGCTGTTTTTT; CDR3 protein: CASSSSTSGRAGELFF
V gene: TRBV7-2; D gene: TRBD2; clone size: few; J gene: TRBJ2-1; CDR3 DNA: TGTGCCAGCAGCTTTTCGGGAGGGCTCTACAATGAGCAGTTCTTC; CDR3 protein: CASSFSGGLYNEQFF
V gene: TRBV5-1; D gene: TRBD1; clone size: few; J gene: TRBJ1-2; CDR3 DNA: TGCGCCAGCAGCTTGGGCTCTAGGGGGCTTAATAACTATGGCTACACCTTC; CDR3 protein: CASSLGSRGLNNYGYTF
V gene: TRBV27; D gene: -; clone size: -; J gene: TRBJ2-7; CDR3 DNA: TGTGCCAGCTCGCCTTGGGACACTACCTACGAGCAGTACTTC; CDR3 protein: CASSPWDTTYEQYF
V gene: TRBV6-2/TRBV6-3; D gene: -; clone size: few; J gene: TRBJ1-1; CDR3 DNA: TGTGCCAGCACAGTGGGCTCGAACACTGAAGCTTTCTTT; CDR3 protein: CASTVGSNTEAFF